This entry is about one TCR beta chain. The data belong to a study of blood T cell repertoires in COVID-19. As originally analysed: It was from reference gene primer amplification that nucleated cell counts were estimated. TCRdb's copy holds only in-frame clones and misses some; the assay was immunoSEQ multiplex PCR. The V and J calls and the clone size are those of that table, but D and trimming were determined from the DNA. The sample has 90,000 to 130,000 clones; 88% are singletons. V was trimmed by 9 bases and J by 2 bases, leaving 11 bases between them. Germline CDR1 is MNHEY and CDR2 is SVGAGI. The CDR3 has 12 residues.

The V gene is TRBV6-5, the J gene TRBJ2-7; TRBD1 is a possible D gene (6 bases). Sequencing was carried out using peripheral blood. This clonotype originated in a woman between 45 and 65 years old with acute or convalescent COVID-19. CDR3 sequence reads: CASLGDTYEQYF. CDR3 nucleotide sequence: TGTGCCAGTCTGGGGGACACCTACGAGCAGTACTTC.